Presented here are 18 T cell receptor beta chains from one specimen sequenced in a study of shared clonotypes between healthy human individuals. This table comes from immunoSEQ multiplex PCR, and its TCRdb copy is limited to in-frame clones, with some not included. In the table there are roughly 1 million clones, around 74% of which are singletons. Input material: memory CD4+ T cells sorted from blood. Subset reported: CD45RA-negative fraction. The receptor set was obtained from a young man in good health.

This clone appeared once. Additional DNA sequences in this sample encode the identical CDR3. The genes are TRBV7-2 and TRBJ2-7; D is ambiguous. This CDR3 is 12 amino acids long. CDR1 and CDR2 (germline): SGHTA, FQGNSA. The V gene lost 5 bases and the J gene lost 2 bases, with 7 bases spanning the gap. CDR3 DNA: TGTGCCAGCAGCCTCAACACCTACGAGCAGTACTTC. Translated: CASSLNTYEQYF.

The genes are TRBV28 and TRBJ2-5; weak D call: TRBD2 (6 bases). The CDR3 contains 15 residues. V lost 7 bases to trimming and J lost 5 bases, with 20 bases between them. Per the germline V gene, CDR1 is MDHEN and CDR2 is SYDVKM. CDR3 in DNA: TGTGCCAGCACCATGGGATCGGGGGAGTGGGAGACCCAGTACTTC. Translated, it gives CASTMGSGEWETQYF.

To note about this clone: Other DNA sequences in the same sample also yield this CDR3. The chain employs TRBV5-5 and TRBJ2-6; D is possibly TRBD1 (5 bases). V was shortened by 7 bases and J by 1 base, with 9 bases between the two germline ends. The CDR3 extends over 14 amino acids. Germline values: CDR1 SGHKS, CDR2 YYEKEE (reference sequence). CDR3: CASGRGSGANVLTF. CDR3 bases: TGTGCCAGCGGTAGGGGATCTGGGGCCAACGTCCTGACTTTC. The full variable domain, its missing parts supplied by reference TRBV5-5 and TRBJ2-6, is DAGVTQSPTHLIKTRGQQVTLRCSPISGHKSVSWYQQVLGQGPQFIFQYYEKEERGRGNFPDRFSARQFPNYSSELNVNALLLGDSALYLCASGRGSGANVLTFGAGSRLTVL.

This CDR3 reads CASKQIYEQYF. In nucleotides, the CDR3 is TGTGCCAGCAAACAAATCTACGAGCAGTACTTC. This chain joins TRBV2 and TRBJ2-7, with unresolved D. Germline-derived CDR1 and CDR2 are SNHLY and FYNNEI. The CDR3 covers 11 residues. With 7 bases removed from V and 3 bases from J, the gap between germline ends came to 7 bases.

The chain has TRBV7-2 and TRBJ1-1, with a possible D match to TRBD1 (5 bases). The CDR3 length is 14 residues. The germline CDR1 and CDR2 sequences are SGHTA and FQGNSA. V lost 5 bases and J lost 3, with 13 bases in between. CDR3 residues: CASSAGPRDTEAFF. The DNA for the CDR3 is TGTGCCAGCAGCGCAGGGCCCAGGGACACTGAAGCTTTCTTT.

This clone was observed a handful of times. The J gene is TRBJ1-5, the V gene TRBV30, with D possibly matching TRBD1 (5 bases). The CDR3 length is 13 residues. Per the germline V gene, CDR1 is GTSNPN and CDR2 is SVGIG (reference sequence). The ends were cut back, 2 bases at V and 7 bases at J, with 12 bases in the middle. The CDR3 DNA sequence: TGTGCCTGGAGTAGAGAGGGGCGACAGCCCCAGCATTTT. Protein sequence: CAWSREGRQPQHF.

The genes are TRBV5-1 and TRBJ2-3; 8 nucleotides agree with TRBD2. In germline, CDR1 is SGHRS, CDR2 YFSETQ. The CDR3 has 15 residues. V gave up 5 bases and J gave up 2 bases; unmatched junction bases: 7. The CDR3 DNA sequence: TGCGCCAGCAGTTCCGGGACTAGAAACACAGATACGCAGTATTTT. It encodes CASSSGTRNTDTQYF.

The rearrangement joins TRBV10-3 to TRBJ2-3; the match to TRBD2 covers 8 bases. Germline values: CDR1 ENHRY, CDR2 SYGVKD. The CDR3 totals 16 residues. With V trimmed by 8 bases and J by 0 bases, 10 bases remained unmatched. As DNA, the CDR3 is TGTGCCATCGGAAACTCTGCTAGCGGGAGCACAGATACGCAGTATTTT. This translates into CAIGNSASGSTDTQYF.

This CDR3 is CASSSVAGAYNEQFF. CDR3 DNA sequence: TGTGCCAGCAGCTCAGTAGCGGGAGCCTACAATGAGCAGTTCTTC. V gene TRBV7-2 combines with J gene TRBJ2-1; 9 positions match TRBD2. This CDR3 contains 15 residues. After removal of 4 bases from V and 2 bases from J, the junction contained 3 bases not matched to a gene. Germline CDR1 and CDR2: SGHTA and FQGNSA. The whole variable domain, remainder taken from reference TRBV7-2 and TRBJ2-1, is GAGVSQSPSNKVTEKGKDVELRCDPISGHTALYWYRQSLGQGLEFLIYFQGNSAPDKSGLPSDRFSAERTGGSVSTLTIQRTQQEDSAVYLCASSSVAGAYNEQFFGPGTRLTVL.

The V and J genes are TRBV9 and TRBJ2-1; 14 bases fit TRBD2. This CDR3 has 18 residues. Unmatched junction bases numbered 13, after V lost 3 bases and J lost 8 bases. Germline-derived CDR1 and CDR2 are SGDLS and YYNGEE. The CDR3 DNA is TGTGCCAGCAGCGCTCTAGGGAAGGGGACTAGCGGGAGCGATGAGCAGTTCTTC. Translating gives CASSALGKGTSGSDEQFF.

Note on this clone: Other DNA sequences in the same sample also yield this CDR3. The rearrangement uses TRBV30 and TRBJ2-5; TRBD1 is a possible D gene (6 bases). Per the germline V gene, CDR1 is GTSNPN and CDR2 is SVGIG (reference sequence). The CDR3 spans 13 residues. V lost 1 base, J lost 5 bases, and 11 bases lay in between. Here the CDR3 DNA reads TGTGCCTGGAGTGGACCCAGGGGCGAGACCCAGTACTTC. Encoded protein: CAWSGPRGETQYF.

This clone was detected once. The V call is TRBV7-9, the J call TRBJ1-1, with D possibly matching TRBD1 (6 bases). The CDR3 is 12 amino acids. Germline V gene data show CDR1 as SEHNR and CDR2 as FQNEAQ (reference sequence). Trimming shortened V by 3 bases and J by 11 bases, and 13 bases separated the two germline ends. In DNA form, the CDR3 reads TGTGCCAGCAGCTTTCAATCGGGGGCCGCTTTCTTT. Translation: CASSFQSGAAFF.

The chain combines TRBV27 with TRBJ2-1; TRBD1 is a possible D gene (6 bases). CDR1 MNHEY and CDR2 SMNVEV come from the germline V gene (reference sequence). V dropped 7 bases and J dropped 5 bases, with 12 bases sitting between them. The CDR3 consists of 13 residues. CDR3 bases: TGTGCCAGCACCGGACAGAATAACAATGAGCAGTTCTTC. Its protein is CASTGQNNNEQFF.

The V and J genes are TRBV10-3 and TRBJ1-1, with 7 bases matching TRBD1. The germline V gene has CDR1 ENHRY and CDR2 SYGVKD. The V gene end was trimmed by 10 bases and the J gene end by 3 bases; junction bases not matched to a gene: 11. The CDR3 is 14 amino acids. CDR3 nucleotide sequence: TGTGCCAGCAGAAGGGGGCAGTTAGACACTGAAGCTTTCTTT. Its translation is CASRRGQLDTEAFF.

This clone has only one observation. This chain joins TRBV27 and TRBJ2-7, with D tentatively TRBD1 (7 bases). V lost 5 bases, J lost 5 bases, and 19 bases lay in between. CDR1 and CDR2 (germline): MNHEY, SMNVEV (reference sequence). The CDR3 has 15 amino acids. The CDR3 nucleotides read TGTGCCAGCAGTGGATCGACAGGGAGGTTTGACGAGCAGTACTTC. Protein product: CASSGSTGRFDEQYF.

The CDR3 region has the DNA TGTGCCAGCAGTTACGGTCGGACTCAGCCCCAGCATTTT. Protein product: CASSYGRTQPQHF. The J gene is TRBJ1-5, the V gene TRBV6-5; no firm D call. V was trimmed by 2 bases and J by 6 bases, leaving 8 bases between them. The CDR3 is 13 residues long. Germline CDR1 is MNHEY and CDR2 is SVGAGI.

The rearrangement links TRBV6-1 to TRBJ2-3, with D hard to call. The CDR3 is made up of 13 amino acids. Germline V gene lookup returns CDR1 MNHNS and CDR2 SASEGT. Deletions cut 5 bases from V and 10 bases from J, with 16 bases between. The CDR3 loop is CASSSSSAPPQYF. In nucleotides, the CDR3 is TGTGCCAGCAGTTCTAGTTCCGCCCCCCCGCAGTATTTT.

To note about this clone: The sample contains more than one DNA sequence encoding this CDR3. The chain joins TRBV30 to TRBJ2-5; D may be TRBD2 (5 bases). This CDR3 is 11 amino acids long. V lost 8 bases, J lost 2 bases, and 9 bases lay in between. Germline values: CDR1 GTSNPN, CDR2 SVGIG (reference sequence). The CDR3 bases are TGTGCCCTAGCCGAACAAGAGACCCAGTACTTC. This sequence encodes CALAEQETQYF.